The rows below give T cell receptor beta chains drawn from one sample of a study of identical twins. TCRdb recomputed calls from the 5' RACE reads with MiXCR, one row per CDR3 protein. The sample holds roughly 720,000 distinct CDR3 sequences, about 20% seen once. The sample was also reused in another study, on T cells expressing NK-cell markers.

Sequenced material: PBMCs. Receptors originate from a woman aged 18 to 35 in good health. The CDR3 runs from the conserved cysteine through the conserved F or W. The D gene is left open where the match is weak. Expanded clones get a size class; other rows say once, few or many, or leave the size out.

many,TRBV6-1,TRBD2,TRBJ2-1,CASRDSGGHSYNEQFF,TGTGCCAGCAGAGATAGCGGGGGCCACTCCTACAATGAGCAGTTCTTC
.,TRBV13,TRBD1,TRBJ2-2,CASQGAVTGELFF,TGTGCCAGCCAGGGGGCGGTCACCGGGGAGCTGTTTTTT
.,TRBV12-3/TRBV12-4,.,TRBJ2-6,CASKSQGANVLTF,TGTGCCAGCAAGTCCCAGGGTGCCAACGTCCTGACTTTC
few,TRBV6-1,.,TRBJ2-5,CASSRTGQTETQYF,TGTGCCAGCAGTCGAACCGGACAGACAGAGACCCAGTACTTC
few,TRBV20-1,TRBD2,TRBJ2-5,CSALGLQQETQYF,TGCAGTGCCTTGGGACTACAACAAGAGACCCAGTACTTC
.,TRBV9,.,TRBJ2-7,CASSIREGARDEQYF,TGTGCCAGCAGCATCAGGGAAGGGGCTAGGGACGAGCAGTACTTC
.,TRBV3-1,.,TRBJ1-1,CASSQTERNTEAFF,TGTGCCAGCAGCCAAACAGAGAGGAACACTGAAGCTTTCTTT
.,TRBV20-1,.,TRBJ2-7,CIARPGRLSSYEQYF,TGCATTGCTAGACCGGGGCGCCTTAGCTCCTACGAGCAGTACTTC
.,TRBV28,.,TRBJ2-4,CASSPLMGGLKNIQYF,TGTGCCAGCAGTCCCCTCATGGGGGGACTCAAAAACATTCAGTACTTC
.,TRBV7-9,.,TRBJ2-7,CASSPMGTFYEQYF,TGTGCCAGCAGTCCGATGGGGACCTTCTACGAGCAGTACTTC
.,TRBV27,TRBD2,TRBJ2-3,CASRRTSGSSYTDTQYF,TGTGCCAGCAGGAGGACTAGCGGGAGTTCCTACACAGATACGCAGTATTTT
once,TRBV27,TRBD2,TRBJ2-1,CASSEIAGGQNEQFF,TGTGCCAGCAGCGAAATAGCGGGAGGGCAAAATGAGCAGTTCTTC
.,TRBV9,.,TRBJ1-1,CASSVTESEAFF,TGTGCCAGCAGCGTGACAGAGTCTGAAGCTTTCTTT
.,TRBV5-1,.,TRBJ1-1,CASSLSGSNTEAFF,TGCGCCAGCAGCTTGTCCGGGTCGAACACTGAAGCTTTCTTT
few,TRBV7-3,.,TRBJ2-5,CASSLDGWQETQYF,TGTGCCAGCAGCTTGGACGGATGGCAAGAGACCCAGTACTTC
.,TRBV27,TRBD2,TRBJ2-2,CASSTRGANTGELFF,TGTGCCAGCAGTACGCGGGGGGCGAACACCGGGGAGCTGTTTTTT
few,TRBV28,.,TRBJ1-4,CASSLGAQEKLFF,TGTGCCAGCAGTTTGGGGGCCCAGGAAAAACTGTTTTTT
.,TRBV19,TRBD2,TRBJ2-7,CASSRQRGGSYEQYF,TGTGCCAGTAGTAGACAGCGGGGGGGCTCCTACGAGCAGTACTTC
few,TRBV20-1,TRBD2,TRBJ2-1,CSARELAGGFNNEQFF,TGCAGTGCTAGAGAACTAGCGGGGGGGTTCAACAATGAGCAGTTCTTC
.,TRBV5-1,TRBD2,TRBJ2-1,CASSLDASGYNEQFF,TGCGCCAGCAGCTTGGATGCTAGCGGCTACAATGAGCAGTTCTTC
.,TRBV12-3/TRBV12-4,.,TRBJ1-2,CASRTTWAETF,TGTGCCAGCAGGACTACTTGGGCAGAGACCTTC
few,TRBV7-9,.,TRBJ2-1,CASSLGPRDEQFF,TGTGCCAGCAGCTTAGGACCTAGGGATGAGCAGTTCTTC
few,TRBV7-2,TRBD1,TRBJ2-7,CASSVTEGQGAYEQYF,TGTGCCAGCAGCGTTACCGAGGGACAGGGGGCATACGAGCAGTACTTC
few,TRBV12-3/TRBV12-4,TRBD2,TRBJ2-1,CASSASGTGEQFF,TGTGCCAGCAGTGCTAGCGGGACTGGTGAGCAGTTCTTC